What follows describes a single TCR beta chain. V was pared by 3 bases and J by 4 bases, with 15 bases between. CDR3 length equals 15 residues. Per germline, CDR1 SGHDN and CDR2 FVKESK. The data stem from a study of cytomegalovirus exposure and HLA in healthy donors. Sequenced by immunoSEQ multiplex PCR; TCRdb stores in-frame clones only, minus some. The sample has about 120,000 clones; 75% to 90% are singletons. Sequenced input: PBMCs. This chain joins TRBV14 and TRBJ1-2; no clear D. The TCR was taken from a woman between 18 and 29 years old in good health and CMV-seronegative. In nucleotides, the CDR3 is TGTGCCAGCAGCCATACAGCGACGGGGAGCTATGGCTACACCTTC. As protein: CASSHTATGSYGYTF.